This entry is about one T cell receptor (beta chain). Its antigen is still unknown. Donors counted as nominally healthy when sampled, yet unrecorded immune exposures were likely. The sample belongs to a study of cytomegalovirus exposure and HLA in healthy donors. Overall study findings and caveats: What was likely a sequencing artifact was a cluster of highly shared sequence variants. Researchers counted around 180 TCR beta chains as cytomegalovirus-associated.

This CDR3 region has 15 residues. The germline gives CDR1 SGHRS, CDR2 YFSETQ. The V end was cut by 0 bases, the J end by 0 bases, with 6 bases between. Primers for the PCR totalled 60 Vbeta and 13 Jbeta. Libraries were prepared by immunoSEQ multiplex PCR; TCRdb keeps only in-frame clonotypes and omits some of them. The table includes about 150,000 clones, about three quarters detected once. Material: PBMCs. The chain carries TRBV5-1 and TRBJ2-2, with D unclear. This TCR derives from a man aged 45-65 years in good health and CMV-seropositive. The CDR3 DNA reads TGCGCCAGCAGCTTGGGACACACGAACACCGGGGAGCTGTTTTTT. This encodes CASSLGHTNTGELFF.